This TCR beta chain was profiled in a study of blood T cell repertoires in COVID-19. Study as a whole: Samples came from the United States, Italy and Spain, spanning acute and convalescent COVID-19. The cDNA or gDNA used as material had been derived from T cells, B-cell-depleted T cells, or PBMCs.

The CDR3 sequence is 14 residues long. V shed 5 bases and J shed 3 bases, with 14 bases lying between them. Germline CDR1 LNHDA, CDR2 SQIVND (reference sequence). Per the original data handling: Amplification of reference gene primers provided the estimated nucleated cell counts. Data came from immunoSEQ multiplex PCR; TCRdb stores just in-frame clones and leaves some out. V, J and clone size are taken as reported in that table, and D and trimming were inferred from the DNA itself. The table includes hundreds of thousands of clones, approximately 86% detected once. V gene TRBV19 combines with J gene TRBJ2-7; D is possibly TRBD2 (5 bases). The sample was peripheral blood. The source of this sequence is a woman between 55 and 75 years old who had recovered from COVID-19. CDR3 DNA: TGTGCCAGTAGTCCCTGGGAGAACCACTACGAGCAGTACTTC. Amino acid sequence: CASSPWENHYEQYF. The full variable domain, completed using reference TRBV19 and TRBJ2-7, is DGGITQSPKYLFRKEGQNVTLSCEQNLNHDAMYWYRQDPGQGLRLIYYSQIVNDFQKGDIAEGYSVSREKKESFPLTVTSAQKNPTAFYLCASSPWENHYEQYFGPGTRLTVT.